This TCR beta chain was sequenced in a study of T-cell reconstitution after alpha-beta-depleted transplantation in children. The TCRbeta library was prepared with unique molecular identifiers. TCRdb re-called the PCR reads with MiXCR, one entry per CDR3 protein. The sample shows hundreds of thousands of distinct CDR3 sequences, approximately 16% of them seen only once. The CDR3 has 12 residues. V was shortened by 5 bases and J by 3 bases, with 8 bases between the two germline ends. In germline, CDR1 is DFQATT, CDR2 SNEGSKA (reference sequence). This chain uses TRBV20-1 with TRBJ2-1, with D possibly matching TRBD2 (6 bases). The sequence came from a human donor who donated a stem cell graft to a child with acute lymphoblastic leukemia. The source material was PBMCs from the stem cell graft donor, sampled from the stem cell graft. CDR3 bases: TGCAGTGCTCTAGCGTACTACAATGAGCAGTTCTTC. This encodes CSALAYYNEQFF.